The clone carrying this TCR beta chain was detected many times. These data come from a study of neurological immune-mediated disorders. The germline V gene has CDR1 DFQATT and CDR2 SNEGSKA (reference sequence). There are 14 residues in the CDR3. V lost 0 bases, J lost 2 bases, and 10 bases lay in between. TCRdb re-called the 5' RACE reads through MiXCR, storing one row per CDR3 protein. The sample has about 36,000 distinct CDR3 sequences, about 9.3% seen once. The clonotype was recovered from a woman between 25 and 40 years old with HTLV-1-associated myelopathy (HAM/TSP). The chain is built from TRBV20-1 and TRBJ1-2; tentative D call: TRBD1 (6 bases). Sequencing was performed on PBMCs. The CDR3 sequence: CSARDLGTNYGYTF. The CDR3 region has the DNA TGCAGTGCTAGAGATTTGGGGACAAACTATGGCTACACCTTC.